A selection of T cell receptor beta chains follows, all from one sample in a study of blood T cell repertoires in COVID-19. Measured with immunoSEQ multiplex PCR; TCRdb has only the in-frame clones, and not every one. The table lists 200,000 or so clones, about nine tenths of them singletons. The sequencing input was peripheral blood. The receptors here all came from a man aged 55 to 70 who had recovered from COVID-19. Each CDR3 is given with its conserved first and last residue. The D gene is left open where the match is weak. Size tells how often a clone was seen (once, few, many) or the class of an expanded clone, and some rows leave it out.

>TRBJ2-2|TRBD2|TRBV9|-
TGTGCCAGCAGCGTCCGCGGGAGGGCCGGCGGGGAGCTGTTTTTT
CASSVRGRAGGELFF
>TRBJ1-4|-|TRBV27|few
TGTGCCAGCAGTGCTGAAGGGCGGGGGGGCCGTAATGAAAAACTGTTTTTT
CASSAEGRGGRNEKLFF
>TRBJ1-1|TRBD1|TRBV29-1|-
TGCAGAACCCAAAAGCCCGTTGGACAGGGGAGCACTGAAGCTTTCTTT
CRTQKPVGQGSTEAFF
>TRBJ2-1|TRBD2|TRBV5-1|-
TGCGCCAGCAGTCTAAATCTAGGGGGACTAGCGGGAGATGAGCAGTTCTTC
CASSLNLGGLAGDEQFF
>TRBJ1-6|-|TRBV19|-
TGTGCCAGTAGGCGGGACGCCTATAATTCACCCCTCCACTTT
CASRRDAYNSPLHF
>TRBJ1-2|TRBD1|TRBV7-3|-
TGTGCCAGCAGTCCACAGGGGCAGGAACATGGCTACACCTTC
CASSPQGQEHGYTF
>TRBJ2-7|TRBD2|TRBV27|-
TGTGCCAGCAGTCGAGCGGGGGGCTACGAGCAGTACTTC
CASSRAGGYEQYF
>TRBJ1-2|TRBD1|TRBV5-4|-
TGTGCCAGCAGCGGGGGACAGGGAAACTATGGCTACACCTTC
CASSGGQGNYGYTF
>TRBJ2-7|TRBD2|TRBV3-1/TRBV3-2|-
TGTGCCAGCAGCCAAGGGACTAGCGGGTCTACCCGCCTTGCCTACGAGCAGTACTTC
CASSQGTSGSTRLAYEQYF
>TRBJ1-2|TRBD1|TRBV5-4|-
TGTGCCAGCAGCAGTCCGGGACAGGGAGACTATGGCTACACCTTC
CASSSPGQGDYGYTF
>TRBJ2-5|TRBD2|TRBV7-9|-
TGTGCCAGCAGCTTAGGATCCGGCGGGGGTTACCAAGAGACCCAGTACTTC
CASSLGSGGGYQETQYF
>TRBJ2-1|-|TRBV21-1|-
TGTGCCAGCAGCAAAAACGCTAGCGGATGCGATGAGCAGTTCTTC
CASSKNASGCDEQFF
>TRBJ2-7|TRBD2|TRBV11-2|-
TGTGCCAGCAGCCGAAGACTAGCGGGTTTAGGCGAGCAGTACTTC
CASSRRLAGLGEQYF
>TRBJ1-1|-|TRBV4-1|few
TGCGCCAGCAGCCAAGATGGAGTAACAGGGAATGGAGGCACTGAAGCTTTCTTT
CASSQDGVTGNGGTEAFF
>TRBJ2-2|TRBD1|TRBV6-5|-
TGTGCCAGTCACCAGGGGGCATGGGACACCGGGGAGCTGTTTTTT
CASHQGAWDTGELFF
>TRBJ2-1|-|TRBV19|-
TGTGCCAGTACCCCTGGCGGAACACGAAGTGAGCAGTTCTTC
CASTPGGTRSEQFF
>TRBJ2-5|-|TRBV2|few
TGTGCCACCGCGAGGGGGGGCGGGGAGACCCAGTACTTC
CATARGGGETQYF
>TRBJ1-2|TRBD1|TRBV27|-
TGTGCCAGCAGTACCACGACAGGGAACTATGGCTACACCTTC
CASSTTTGNYGYTF
>TRBJ2-1|TRBD2|TRBV4-1|-
TGCGCCAGCAGCCAATCCTACCCGACTAGCGGGACTAGCTCCTACAATGAGCAGTTCTTC
CASSQSYPTSGTSSYNEQFF
>TRBJ1-1|-|TRBV7-9|-
TGTGCCAGCAGCATGACCGGGTCCAAGGAGGTCTTT
CASSMTGSKEVF
>TRBJ2-7|TRBD2|TRBV18|few
TGTGCCAGCTCACCTAGTCCTAGCGGGTTAAACTACGAGCAGTACTTC
CASSPSPSGLNYEQYF
>TRBJ2-5|TRBD2|TRBV5-1|-
TGCGCCAGCAGCTTGGTAGCGGGAGGTGAAGAGACCCAGTACTTC
CASSLVAGGEETQYF
>TRBJ2-1|TRBD2|TRBV25-1|-
TGTGCCAGCAGTGATGGGACTAGCGGGGGACCTTACAATGAGCAGTTCTTC
CASSDGTSGGPYNEQFF
>TRBJ2-1|-|TRBV24-1|-
TGTGCCACCAGTGGTACAGGGGGGGGAAATGAGCAGTTCTTC
CATSGTGGGNEQFF
>TRBJ2-2|-|TRBV19|-
TGTGCCAGCAGGTTTACCGGGGAGCTGTTTTTT
CASRFTGELFF
>TRBJ1-5|TRBD1|TRBV19|-
TGTGCCAGTAGCCATGACAGGGGGAGCAATCAGCCCCAGCATTTT
CASSHDRGSNQPQHF
>TRBJ1-6|-|TRBV27|-
TGTGCCAGCAAGAGTTTCATTATGAGTAATTCACCCCTCCACTTT
CASKSFIMSNSPLHF
>TRBJ2-3|TRBD2|TRBV4-2|once
TGTGCCAGCAGCCAACCCCCGGGGTCCTTAGCGGGGGTAACAGATACGCAGTATTTT
CASSQPPGSLAGVTDTQYF
>TRBJ2-1|-|TRBV5-1|-
TGCGCCAGCAGCCTATCAGGGGAGCAGTTCTTC
CASSLSGEQFF
>TRBJ2-7|-|TRBV11-1|-
TGTGCCAGCAGCCCCAGACTGATACTAACCTTTCACGAGCAGTACTTC
CASSPRLILTFHEQYF
>TRBJ2-3|TRBD1|TRBV5-1|-
TGCGCCAGCAGCCCCTGGACAGGGGGCGTATCAGATACGCAGTATTTT
CASSPWTGGVSDTQYF
>TRBJ2-3|-|TRBV6-5|-
TGTGCCAGCAGAACCTACCTCGCAGATACGCAGTATTTT
CASRTYLADTQYF
>TRBJ1-5|-|TRBV2|few
TGTGCCAGCAGTGTAGGACAAGAGTCTCAGCCCCAGCATTTT
CASSVGQESQPQHF
>TRBJ2-2|TRBD2|TRBV5-1|-
TGCGCCAGCAGCTTGACTAGCGGGACAAACGGGGAGCTGTTTTTT
CASSLTSGTNGELFF
>TRBJ1-5|TRBD1|TRBV19|once
TGTGCCAGTAGTATCCTCAGGGGGTCCAATCAGCCCCAGCATTTT
CASSILRGSNQPQHF
>TRBJ2-1|-|TRBV7-2|once
TGTGCCAGCAGCTTAATTTTCTCGTCCTACAATGAGCAGTTCTTC
CASSLIFSSYNEQFF
>TRBJ2-6|-|TRBV5-6|-
TGTGCCAGCAGCTTATATTTCCCCTCTGGGGCCAACGTCCTGACTTTC
CASSLYFPSGANVLTF
>TRBJ1-1|-|TRBV5-4|-
TGTGCCAGCAGCCCTGAGACAGGTATCACTGAAGCTTTCTTT
CASSPETGITEAFF
>TRBJ2-2|-|TRBV2|once
TGTGCCAGCAAAGGGGGGGATTGGACCGGGGAGCTGTTTTTT
CASKGGDWTGELFF
>TRBJ2-7|TRBD2|TRBV7-8|-
TGTGCCAGCAGCTTCCCCTCATCTCTAGCGGGGGCGATCTACGAGCAGTACTTC
CASSFPSSLAGAIYEQYF
>TRBJ2-3|TRBD1|TRBV9|once
TGTGCCAGCAGCCCCTCTGGGCAGGGGGCGCGAACAGATACGCAGTATTTT
CASSPSGQGARTDTQYF
>TRBJ2-2|TRBD2|TRBV2|once
TGTGCCAGCGAGGGACTAGCGGGGACCGGGGAGCTGTTTTTT
CASEGLAGTGELFF
>TRBJ2-2|-|TRBV5-6|-
TGTGCCAGCAGCTTGGAACTTTTGAACACCGGGGAGCTGTTTTTT
CASSLELLNTGELFF
>TRBJ2-3|-|TRBV21-1|-
TGTGCCAGCAGCAAAGTGGGGGACAGGTCGGACATGGAACCGCGAGCCCACACAGATACGCAGTATTTT
CASSKVGDRSDMEPRAHTDTQYF
>TRBJ2-7|-|TRBV6-5|-
TGTGCCAGCAGTTACACCGCATGGGGGGTATACGAGCAGTACTTC
CASSYTAWGVYEQYF
>TRBJ2-3|-|TRBV11-3|-
TGTGCCAGCAGCTTCGGGAATGTGGCAACAGATACGCAGTATTTT
CASSFGNVATDTQYF
>TRBJ1-2|-|TRBV6-5|-
TGTGCCAGCATGGATCCGAGGAACTATGGCTACACCTTC
CASMDPRNYGYTF
>TRBJ2-3|-|TRBV7-8|-
TGTGCCAGCAGCTTATGGGCAGGGGCTAGCACAGATACGCAGTATTTT
CASSLWAGASTDTQYF
>TRBJ1-6|-|TRBV11-1|few
TGTGCCAGCAGCTTATTCGATAATTCACCCCTCCACTTT
CASSLFDNSPLHF
>TRBJ2-1|TRBD2|TRBV7-2|once
TGTGCCAGCAGCTTAGCCACTAGCGGGAGGGCCAATGAGCAGTTCTTC
CASSLATSGRANEQFF
>TRBJ2-5|TRBD1|TRBV12-3/TRBV12-4|few
TGTGCCAGCTCGGCAGGGGGGACCCAGTACTTC
CASSAGGTQYF
>TRBJ1-2|-|TRBV19|-
TGTGCCAGTAATGACAGACCCTTC
CASNDRPF
>TRBJ2-2|TRBD1|TRBV14|-
TGTGCCAGCAGCCAAGGGACAGGGTACACCGGGGAGCTGTTTTTT
CASSQGTGYTGELFF
>TRBJ1-1|TRBD1|TRBV4-1|-
TGCGCCAGCAGCCAAGAAAAACAGGGGGCTGGGACTGAAGCTTTCTTT
CASSQEKQGAGTEAFF
>TRBJ2-7|-|TRBV10-1|once
TGCGCCAGCAGTGAGATGGGAGAATACGAGCAGTACTTC
CASSEMGEYEQYF